The 7 T cell receptor beta chains in this list originate from one sample, sequenced in a study of beta chain features in type 1 diabetes. Reverse transcription of all isolated RNA meant that expressed TCRB transcripts were sequenced. Measured with immunoSEQ multiplex PCR; TCRdb has only the in-frame clones, and not every one. This table holds hundreds of thousands of clones, 15% to 19% found once. Sequenced input: naive CD4+ T cells from blood. These receptor sequences come from a man younger than 30 in good health.

In this sample, this clone turned up many times. The identical CDR3 is also encoded by other nucleotide sequences in the sample. The CDR3 spells CASSLNEKLFF. As DNA, the CDR3 is TGTGCCAGCAGCCTCAATGAAAAACTGTTTTTT. The chain recombines TRBV7-2 with TRBJ1-4; D not resolved. The CDR3 runs 11 residues. Germline V gene data show CDR1 as SGHTA and CDR2 as FQGNSA. V lost 5 bases and J 5 bases, leaving 3 bases between the germline ends.

This clone has more than one count but fewer than ten. The rearrangement links TRBV28 to TRBJ1-6; D is perhaps TRBD1 (5 bases). V lost 6 bases to trimming and J lost 7 bases, with 31 bases between them. Germline V gives CDR1 MDHEN, CDR2 SYDVKM. CDR3 length: 20 amino acids. Here the CDR3 DNA reads TGTGCCAGCAGCCCCCCTCGGACCGGGGGATCCGATCGACTCAATTCACCCCTCCACTTT. It encodes CASSPPRTGGSDRLNSPLHF.

The chain is built from TRBV4-2 and TRBJ2-5; D might be TRBD2 (5 bases). The CDR3 is 13 residues long. Trimming pared 1 base from V and 7 bases from J, leaving 10 bases between. Germline CDR1 and CDR2: LGHNA and YNFKEQ. CDR3 nucleotide sequence: TGTGCCAGCAGCCAAGGACTAACGGGGACCCAGTACTTC. This gives the protein CASSQGLTGTQYF.

This clone turned up a few times. The chain uses TRBV7-9 and TRBJ2-3; 8 nucleotides line up with TRBD2. After removal of 4 bases from V and 5 bases from J, the junction contained 5 bases not matched to a gene. CDR3 length: 14 residues. The germline gives CDR1 SEHNR, CDR2 FQNEAQ (reference sequence). The CDR3 sequence is CASSSAGARDTQYF. The CDR3 nucleotides read TGTGCCAGCAGCTCAGCGGGAGCTAGAGATACGCAGTATTTT.

This clone was seen more than once but under ten times. The chain has TRBV27 and TRBJ2-3; TRBD1 agrees at 8 bases. The CDR3 runs 15 residues. The germline gives CDR1 MNHEY, CDR2 SMNVEV (reference sequence). V was pared by 2 bases and J by 3 bases, with 4 bases of the junction left unmatched. This CDR3 reads CASSLRQGATDTQYF. CDR3 nucleotide sequence: TGTGCCAGCAGTTTAAGGCAGGGGGCTACAGATACGCAGTATTTT.

The table lists this clone with a few counts. The genes are TRBV18 and TRBJ1-2; D uncertain. In germline, CDR1 is KGHSH, CDR2 LQKENI. V lost 3 bases, J lost 4 bases, and 12 bases lay in between. CDR3 length equals 14 residues. The CDR3 DNA reads TGTGCCAGCTCACCCACAGACGGACCCTATGGCTACACCTTC. Translating it yields CASSPTDGPYGYTF.

V gene TRBV28 combines with J gene TRBJ1-2; 8 nucleotides match TRBD1. The length of the CDR3 is 14 residues. CDR1 is MDHEN, CDR2 SYDVKM, per germline. J lost 7 bases, V lost 10 bases, and 14 bases had no gene match. Written as DNA, the CDR3 is TGTGCCACCCCCGAGTACAGGGGGTCGGTTGGCTACACCTTC. As protein: CATPEYRGSVGYTF.